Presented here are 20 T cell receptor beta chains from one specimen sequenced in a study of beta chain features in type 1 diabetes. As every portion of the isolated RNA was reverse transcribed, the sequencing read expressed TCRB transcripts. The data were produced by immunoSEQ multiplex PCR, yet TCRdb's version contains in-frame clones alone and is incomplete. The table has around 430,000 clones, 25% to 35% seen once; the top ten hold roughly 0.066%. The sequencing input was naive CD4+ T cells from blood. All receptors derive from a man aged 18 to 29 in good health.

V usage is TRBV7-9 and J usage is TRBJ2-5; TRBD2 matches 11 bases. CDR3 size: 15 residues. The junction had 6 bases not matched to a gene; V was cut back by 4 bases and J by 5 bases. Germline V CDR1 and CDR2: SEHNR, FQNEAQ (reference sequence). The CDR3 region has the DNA TGTGCCAGCAGCTGGGGGACTAGCGGCTCGGAGACCCAGTACTTC. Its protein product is CASSWGTSGSETQYF.

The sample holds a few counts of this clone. The DNA for the CDR3 is TGCAGCGTTGGGAACTTAATGACAGGGCGATATCCAGATACGCAGTATTTT. Protein: CSVGNLMTGRYPDTQYF. The V and J genes are TRBV29-1 and TRBJ2-3, with 7 bases identical to TRBD1. Germline loops: CDR1 SQVTM, CDR2 ANQGSEA. The ends lost 4 bases at V and 4 bases at J; junction bases unmatched: 17. This CDR3 region has 17 residues.

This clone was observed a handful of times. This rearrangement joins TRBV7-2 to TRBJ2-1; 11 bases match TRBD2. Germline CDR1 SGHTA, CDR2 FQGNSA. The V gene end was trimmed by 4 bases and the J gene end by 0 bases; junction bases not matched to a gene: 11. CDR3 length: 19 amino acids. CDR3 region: CASSSAGLAGPTSYNEQFF. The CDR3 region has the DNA TGTGCCAGCAGCTCGGCCGGACTAGCGGGTCCAACCTCCTACAATGAGCAGTTCTTC.

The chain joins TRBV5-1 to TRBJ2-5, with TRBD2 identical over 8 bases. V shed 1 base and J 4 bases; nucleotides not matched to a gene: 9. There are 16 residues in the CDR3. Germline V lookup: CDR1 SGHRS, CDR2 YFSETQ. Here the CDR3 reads CASSLYKREKVETQYF. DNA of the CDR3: TGCGCCAGCAGCTTGTACAAGCGGGAGAAGGTAGAGACCCAGTACTTC.

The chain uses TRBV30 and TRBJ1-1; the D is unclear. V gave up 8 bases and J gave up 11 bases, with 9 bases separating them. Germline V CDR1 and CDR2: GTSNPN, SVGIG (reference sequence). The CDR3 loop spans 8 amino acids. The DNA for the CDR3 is TGTGCCGCTAGTATGGCTTTCTTT. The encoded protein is CAASMAFF. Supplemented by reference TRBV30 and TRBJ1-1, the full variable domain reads SQTIHQWPATLVQPVGSPLSLECTVEGTSNPNLYWYRQAAGRGLQLLFYSVGIGQISSEVPQNLSASRPQDRQFILSSKKLLLSDSGFYLCAASMAFFGQGTRLTVV.

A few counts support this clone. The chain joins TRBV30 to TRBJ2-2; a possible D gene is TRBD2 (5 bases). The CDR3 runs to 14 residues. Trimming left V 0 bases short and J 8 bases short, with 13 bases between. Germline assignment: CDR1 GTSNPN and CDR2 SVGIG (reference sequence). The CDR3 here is CAWSVLPSSGELFF. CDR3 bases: TGTGCCTGGAGTGTCCTGCCTAGCTCTGGGGAGCTGTTTTTT. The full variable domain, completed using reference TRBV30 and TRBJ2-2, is SQTIHQWPATLVQPVGSPLSLECTVEGTSNPNLYWYRQAAGRGLQLLFYSVGIGQISSEVPQNLSASRPQDRQFILSSKKLLLSDSGFYLCAWSVLPSSGELFFGEGSRLTVL.

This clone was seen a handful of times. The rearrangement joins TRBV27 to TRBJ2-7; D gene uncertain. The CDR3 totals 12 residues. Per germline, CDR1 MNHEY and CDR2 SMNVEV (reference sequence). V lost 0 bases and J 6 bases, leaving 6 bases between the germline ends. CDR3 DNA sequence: TGTGCCAGCAGTTTATCCAAGTCCGAGCAGTACTTC. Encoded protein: CASSLSKSEQYF.

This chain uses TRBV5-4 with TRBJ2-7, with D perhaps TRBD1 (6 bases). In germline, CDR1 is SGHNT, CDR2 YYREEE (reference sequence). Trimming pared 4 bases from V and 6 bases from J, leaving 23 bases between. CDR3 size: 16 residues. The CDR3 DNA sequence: TGTGCCAGCAGCCTCATCTGGACTCCCAGGGGCGGCGAGCAGTACTTC. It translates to CASSLIWTPRGGEQYF.

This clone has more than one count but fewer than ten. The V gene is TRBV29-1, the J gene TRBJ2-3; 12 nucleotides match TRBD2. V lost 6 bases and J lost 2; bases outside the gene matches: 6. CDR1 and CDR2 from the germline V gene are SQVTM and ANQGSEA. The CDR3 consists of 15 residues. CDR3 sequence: CSVSRLAGVTDTQYF. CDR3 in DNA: TGCAGCGTCTCCCGACTAGCGGGAGTCACAGATACGCAGTATTTT.

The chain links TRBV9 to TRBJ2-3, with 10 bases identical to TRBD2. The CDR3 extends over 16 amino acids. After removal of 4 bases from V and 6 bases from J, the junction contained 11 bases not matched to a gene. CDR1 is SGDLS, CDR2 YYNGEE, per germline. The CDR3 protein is CASSLGLAVLPDTQYF. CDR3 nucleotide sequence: TGTGCCAGCAGCCTCGGACTAGCGGTACTCCCGGATACGCAGTATTTT.

The CDR3 DNA sequence: TGTGCCAGCAGCGTAGGGACGACAGATACGCAGTATTTT. It yields the protein CASSVGTTDTQYF. The rearrangement joins TRBV11-1 to TRBJ2-3; D assignment may be TRBD1 or TRBD2 (5 bases each). This CDR3 spans 13 amino acids. Per the germline V gene, CDR1 is SGHAT and CDR2 is FQDESV (reference sequence). V lost 5 bases, J lost 3 bases, and 9 bases lay in between. The full variable domain, completed using reference TRBV11-1 and TRBJ2-3, is EAEVAQSPRYKITEKSQAVAFWCDPISGHATLYWYRQILGQGPELLVQFQDESVVDDSQLPKDRFSAERLKGVDSTLKIQPAELGDSAMYLCASSVGTTDTQYFGPGTRLTVL.

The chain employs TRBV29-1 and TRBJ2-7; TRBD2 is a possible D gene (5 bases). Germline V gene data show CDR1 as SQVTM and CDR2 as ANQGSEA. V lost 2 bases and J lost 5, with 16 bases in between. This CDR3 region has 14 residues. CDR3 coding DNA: TGCAGCGTTGAACTAGCAGGAGCGACTGACGAGCAGTACTTC. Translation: CSVELAGATDEQYF.

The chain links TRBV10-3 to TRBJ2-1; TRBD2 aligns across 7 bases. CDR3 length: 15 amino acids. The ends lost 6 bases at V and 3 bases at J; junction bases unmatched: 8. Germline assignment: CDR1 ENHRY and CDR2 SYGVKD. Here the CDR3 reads CAIRRGSSGYNEQFF. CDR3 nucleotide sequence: TGTGCCATCAGGCGCGGGAGTTCTGGCTACAATGAGCAGTTCTTC.

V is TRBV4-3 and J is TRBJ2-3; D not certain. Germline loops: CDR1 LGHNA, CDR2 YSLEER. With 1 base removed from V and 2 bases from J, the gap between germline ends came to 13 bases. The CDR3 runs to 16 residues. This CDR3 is CASSQALARTTDTQYF. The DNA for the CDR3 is TGCGCCAGCAGCCAAGCGCTCGCCCGGACCACAGATACGCAGTATTTT.

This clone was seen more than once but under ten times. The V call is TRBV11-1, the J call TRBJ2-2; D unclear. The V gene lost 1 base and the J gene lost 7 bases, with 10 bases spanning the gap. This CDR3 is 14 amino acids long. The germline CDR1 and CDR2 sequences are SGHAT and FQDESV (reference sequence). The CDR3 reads CASSLVGGDGELFF. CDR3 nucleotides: TGTGCCAGCAGCTTAGTCGGTGGTGACGGGGAGCTGTTTTTT.

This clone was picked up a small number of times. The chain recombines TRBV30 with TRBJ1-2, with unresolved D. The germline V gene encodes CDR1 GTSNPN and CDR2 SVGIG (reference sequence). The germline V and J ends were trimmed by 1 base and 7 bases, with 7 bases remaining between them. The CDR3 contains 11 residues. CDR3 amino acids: CAWSESRGYTF. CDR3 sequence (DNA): TGTGCCTGGAGTGAATCGCGTGGCTACACCTTC.

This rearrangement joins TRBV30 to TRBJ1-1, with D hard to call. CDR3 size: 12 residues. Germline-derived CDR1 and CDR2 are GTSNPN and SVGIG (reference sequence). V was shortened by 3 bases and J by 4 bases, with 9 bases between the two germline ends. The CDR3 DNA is TGTGCCTGGAGAGGTGGAGGCACTGAAGCTTTCTTT. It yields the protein CAWRGGGTEAFF.

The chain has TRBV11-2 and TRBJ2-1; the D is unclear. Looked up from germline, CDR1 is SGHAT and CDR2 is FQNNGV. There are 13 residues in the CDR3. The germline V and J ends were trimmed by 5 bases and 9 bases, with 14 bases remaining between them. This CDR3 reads CASSPALGSEQFF. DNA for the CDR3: TGTGCCAGCAGCCCGGCGCTAGGCAGTGAGCAGTTCTTC.

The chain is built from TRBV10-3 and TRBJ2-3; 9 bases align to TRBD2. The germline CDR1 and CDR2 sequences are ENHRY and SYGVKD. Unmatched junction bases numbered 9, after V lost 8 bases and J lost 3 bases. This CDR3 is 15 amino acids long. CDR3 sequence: CAIANLAGTTDTQYF. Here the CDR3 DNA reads TGTGCCATCGCGAACCTAGCGGGGACTACAGATACGCAGTATTTT.

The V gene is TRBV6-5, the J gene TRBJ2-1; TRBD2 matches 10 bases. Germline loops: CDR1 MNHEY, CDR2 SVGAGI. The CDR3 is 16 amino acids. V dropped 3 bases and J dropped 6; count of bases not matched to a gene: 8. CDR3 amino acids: CASSYRGSGRSNEQFF. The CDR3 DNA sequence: TGTGCCAGCAGTTATCGTGGTAGCGGGAGGAGCAATGAGCAGTTCTTC.